Each of the 32 T cell receptor beta chains below was sequenced from the same sample in a study of T cells in Graves' hyperthyroidism and ophthalmopathy (dated by TCRdb to about 2019). The library came from multiplex PCR. Sequencing took place on an Illumina HiSeq 2000. Amplification of TCR beta CDR3 regions was carried out from RNA transcripts. The TCR CDR3 was subjected to a first round of RT-PCR using the HTBI primer set and the Qiagen OneStep RT-PCR kit. In TCRdb, the public reads were trimmed at Q25 with fastp and aligned with MiXCR, with productive beta chains retained. Rows are combined by CDR3 protein, so each entry shows the most common genes and DNA. In this sample the table shows roughly 100,000 distinct CDR3 sequences, roughly 39% of which occur a single time. The ten biggest clones cover 10% of the sample. Sequencing was performed on peripheral blood or thyroid tissue (not recorded which). The receptors were sampled from a woman aged 30 to 39 with Graves' hyperthyroidism.

This clonotype appeared many times. The chain employs TRBV12-3 or TRBV12-4 and TRBJ1-4; D is possibly TRBD1 (5 bases). V lost 4 bases, J lost 6 bases, and 12 bases lay in between. This CDR3 comprises 14 residues. The CDR3 region is CASSSYRRDEKLFF. Written as DNA, the CDR3 is TGTGCCAGCAGTTCCTACAGGAGGGATGAAAAACTGTTTTTT.

This clonotype was picked up many times. The chain uses TRBV4-1 and TRBJ2-2; D is possibly TRBD2 (6 bases). The CDR3 is 17 residues long. V dropped 1 base and J dropped 3 bases, with 15 bases sitting between them. Germline CDR1 reads MGHRA; CDR2 reads YSYEKL. CDR3 region: CASSQGYGRGYTGELFF. The CDR3 DNA sequence: TGCGCCAGCAGCCAAGGATATGGGCGGGGATACACCGGGGAGCTGTTTTTT.

This clonotype occurred a few times. The rearrangement uses TRBV27 and TRBJ2-7, with 8 nucleotides matching TRBD1. There are 14 residues in the CDR3. Germline CDR1 reads MNHEY; CDR2 reads SMNVEV (reference sequence). Losses at the gene ends were 6 bases for V and 3 bases for J; bases not matched to a gene: 7. In nucleotides, the CDR3 is TGTGCCAGCAGAAACGGACAGGGATTCTACGAGCAGTACTTC. This sequence encodes CASRNGQGFYEQYF.

The chain has TRBV2 and TRBJ2-5; D possibly matches TRBD1 or TRBD2 (6 bases each). CDR1 is SNHLY, CDR2 FYNNEI, per germline. V was cut by 5 bases and J by 14 bases, with 21 bases left in between. The CDR3 is 13 amino acids. CDR3 loop: CASSPVGGQAEYF. In DNA form, the CDR3 reads TGTGCCAGCAGTCCTGTTGGGGGGCAGGCAGAATACTTC.

The rearrangement links TRBV7-2 to TRBJ1-2; no clear D. This CDR3 is 15 amino acids long. The V gene's germline CDR1 is SGHTA and CDR2 FQGNSA. The V end lost 5 bases, the J end lost 3 bases, and 16 bases lay between the germline ends. CDR3 DNA sequence: TGTGCCAGCAGCCAAGATACTAGGATAGACTATGGCTACACCTTC. It specifies CASSQDTRIDYGYTF.

Regarding this clonotype: This could be a read error, since a much larger clone is one nucleotide away. The rearrangement links TRBV6-5 to TRBJ1-2; weak D call: TRBD1 (5 bases). Deletions cut 8 bases from V and 4 bases from J, with 11 bases between. The CDR3 has 12 residues. The germline gives CDR1 MNHEY, CDR2 SVGAGI. This chain's CDR3 is CASGDSPYGYTF. The CDR3, as DNA: TGTGCCAGCGGTGACAGTCCCTATGGCTACACCTTC.

This clonotype was seen a few times. Sequence at one end of the junction differs from germline and may be a read error. The V gene is TRBV7-2, the J gene TRBJ1-2; a possible D gene is TRBD1 (5 bases). Per germline, CDR1 SGHTA and CDR2 FQGNSA. The CDR3 extends over 11 amino acids. The CDR3: CASSLGVGNTF. The CDR3 DNA sequence: TGTGCCAGCAGCTTGGGGGTTGGCAACACCTTC. The variable domain in full, with the rest retrieved from reference TRBV7-2 and TRBJ1-2, is GAGVSQSPSNKVTEKGKDVELRCDPISGHTALYWYRQSLGQGLEFLIYFQGNSAPDKSGLPSDRFSAERTGGSVSTLTIQRTQQEDSAVYLCASSLGVGNTFGSGTRLTVV.

This clonotype was counted at least ten times. An end of the junction differs from the germline gene, which may be a read error. This chain joins TRBV28 and TRBJ2-7; D gene unclear. Germline lookup yields CDR1 MDHEN and CDR2 SYDVKM. The CDR3 loop spans 12 amino acids. The CDR3: CASSSTPGYPDF. In DNA form, the CDR3 reads TGTGCCAGCAGTTCCACCCCCGGGTACCCGGACTTC.

In the case of this clonotype: A single base separates this from a much larger clone, so it may be a read error. The chain has TRBV7-9 and TRBJ2-3; TRBD2 agrees at 13 bases. Germline V gives CDR1 SEHNR, CDR2 FQNEAQ (reference sequence). The CDR3 has 16 residues. The CDR3 DNA sequence: TGCGCCAGCAGCTCCCGGACTAGCGGGAGTCCAGATACGCAGTGTTTT. This translates into CASSSRTSGSPDTQCF.

V is TRBV12-3 or TRBV12-4 and J is TRBJ2-5; 10 bases are a match to TRBD1. Trimming took 6 bases from V and 1 from J; bases not matched to a gene: 5. The CDR3 is made up of 15 amino acids. CDR3 nucleotide sequence: TGTGCCAGCAGCCCCGGGACAGGGGTCCAAGAGACCCAGTACTTC. Its protein product is CASSPGTGVQETQYF.

The V gene is TRBV7-3, the J gene TRBJ2-3; D is possibly TRBD1 (6 bases). This CDR3 has 13 residues. CDR1 is SGHTA and CDR2 is FQGTGA in the germline V gene. V dropped 6 bases and J dropped 6 bases, with 13 bases sitting between them. As DNA, the CDR3 is TGTGCCAGCAGTCTAAAGAGGGGGGATACGCAGTATTTT. It yields the protein CASSLKRGDTQYF.

V gene TRBV7-2 combines with J gene TRBJ2-5, with D unresolved. CDR3 length: 13 amino acids. V lost 5 bases and J 5 bases, leaving 12 bases between the germline ends. The germline V gene has CDR1 SGHTA and CDR2 FQGNSA. CDR3 loop: CASSQGLEETQYF. In DNA form, the CDR3 reads TGTGCCAGCAGCCAAGGGCTAGAGGAGACCCAGTACTTC.

This clonotype was seen ten or more times. This sequence joins TRBV20-1 and TRBJ2-7; 13 positions match TRBD2. The CDR3 runs to 16 residues. V shed 5 bases, J shed 2 bases, and the junction held 9 bases outside the gene matches. The germline V gene has CDR1 DFQATT and CDR2 SNEGSKA (reference sequence). CDR3 coding DNA: TGCAGTGCTTCCCAAAGGACTAGCGGGAGACCCTACGAGCAGTACTTC. Residues: CSASQRTSGRPYEQYF.

This clonotype was seen many times. This chain links TRBV19 with TRBJ1-5; D not resolved. V was trimmed by 6 bases and J by 8 bases, leaving 14 bases between them. The germline CDR1 and CDR2 sequences are LNHDA and SQIVND (reference sequence). The length of the CDR3 is 13 residues. CDR3 sequence reads: CASSLGLSKPQHF. For the CDR3, the DNA is TGTGCCAGTAGCCTGGGCCTCAGCAAGCCCCAGCATTTT.

Points on this clonotype: A much larger clone sits a single nucleotide away, making a read error possible. This chain links TRBV28 with TRBJ2-7; the D is unclear. Germline V gives CDR1 MDHEN, CDR2 SYDVKM. There are 11 residues in the CDR3. In DNA form, the CDR3 reads TGTGCCAGCAGAGACCACTACGAGCAGTGCTTC. It is translated as CASRDHYEQCF. Based on the CDR3 plus reference TRBV28 and TRBJ2-7, the full variable domain is DVKVTQSSRYLVKRTGEKVFLECVQDMDHENMFWYRQDPGLGLRLIYFSYDVKMKEKGDIPEGYSVSREKKERFSLILESASTNQTSMYLCASRDHYEQCFGPGTRLTVT.

The chain couples TRBV13 to TRBJ1-5; TRBD1 aligns across 7 bases. The length of the CDR3 is 16 residues. The ends lost 5 bases at V and 4 bases at J; junction bases unmatched: 11. Germline CDR1 reads PRHDT; CDR2 reads FYEKMQ (reference sequence). CDR3 residues: CASSRNEGRGNQPQHF. The CDR3 region has the DNA TGTGCCAGCAGCCGCAACGAGGGCAGGGGGAATCAGCCCCAGCATTTT.

The V gene is TRBV24-1, the J gene TRBJ1-1; TRBD1 matches at 7 bases. Germline values: CDR1 KGHDR, CDR2 SFDVKD. V shed 10 bases, J shed 4 bases, and the junction held 5 bases outside the gene matches. This CDR3 contains 12 residues. This CDR3 is CATQSGGTEAFF. CDR3 bases: TGTGCCACTCAGTCAGGGGGCACTGAAGCTTTCTTT.

This clonotype was seen many times. The chain joins TRBV10-2 to TRBJ2-7; 8 bases are a match to TRBD2. This CDR3 region has 14 residues. J was trimmed by 5 bases and V by 5 bases; bases with no gene match: 8. CDR1 and CDR2 from the germline V gene are WSHSY and SAAADI. The CDR3 here is CASSRSGGIHEQYF. CDR3 sequence (DNA): TGCGCCAGCAGTAGGAGCGGGGGAATCCACGAGCAGTACTTC.

This clonotype was detected many times. CDR3 amino acids: CASSSWRPNTEAFF. The CDR3 nucleotides read TGTGCCAGTAGTTCCTGGCGGCCGAACACTGAAGCTTTCTTT. V usage is TRBV19 and J usage is TRBJ1-1; D not certain. Germline lookup yields CDR1 LNHDA and CDR2 SQIVND (reference sequence). The V and J ends lost 5 bases and 1 base respectively, with 11 bases between them. The CDR3 covers 14 residues.

The chain links TRBV28 to TRBJ2-7; 7 bases fit TRBD2. This CDR3 region has 15 residues. The trim removed 6 bases at V and 4 bases at J, leaving 12 bases unmatched. The germline V gene encodes CDR1 MDHEN and CDR2 SYDVKM. The CDR3 loop reads CASSPAAGVVYEQYF. The CDR3 coding sequence is TGTGCCAGCAGCCCGGCGGCGGGAGTCGTATACGAGCAGTACTTC.

The CDR3 sequence is CASSHLRSAIEKLFF. CDR3 nucleotides: TGTGCCAGCAGCCACTTGAGGAGTGCGATTGAAAAACTGTTTTTT. The V call is TRBV3-1, the J call TRBJ1-4; D not certain. The CDR3 is 15 residues long. Between the trimmed V and J ends, which lost 3 bases and 7 bases, there was a span of 15 bases. Germline V gives CDR1 LGHDT, CDR2 YNNKEL (reference sequence).

This chain links TRBV18 with TRBJ2-2, with a weak D call TRBD2 (6 bases). Germline V gene data show CDR1 as KGHSH and CDR2 as LQKENI. With 7 bases removed from V and 14 bases from J, the gap between germline ends came to 11 bases. This CDR3 has 10 residues. The CDR3 region is CASWDSGLFF. CDR3 bases: TGTGCCAGCTGGGACTCTGGACTGTTTTTT.

This clonotype came up many times. A much larger clone lies a single base off, so this may be a read error. Here the CDR3 reads CGAGVGSYEQYF. DNA for the CDR3: TGCGGGGCGGGGGTGGGGTCCTACGAGCAGTACTTC. The chain links TRBV20-1 to TRBJ2-7; 7 bases are shared with TRBD2. This CDR3 region has 12 residues. Germline V gives CDR1 DFQATT, CDR2 SNEGSKA (reference sequence).

CDR3 bases: TGTGCCAGCAGCACCAGCATTAACTATGGCTACACCTTC. This codes for CASSTSINYGYTF. This rearrangement joins TRBV9 to TRBJ1-2; D remains unclear. The CDR3 covers 13 residues. The V end was cut by 4 bases, the J end by 1 base, with 8 bases between. Looked up from germline, CDR1 is SGDLS and CDR2 is YYNGEE.

This clonotype was observed at least ten times. The genes are TRBV19 and TRBJ2-7; D is uncertain. V lost 10 bases, J lost 0 bases, and 16 bases lay in between. CDR1 and CDR2 (germline): LNHDA, SQIVND (reference sequence). This CDR3 has 14 amino acids. In nucleotides, the CDR3 is TGTGCCACCCGACGAGACGGCAACTCCTACGAGCAGTACTTC. It is translated as CATRRDGNSYEQYF. The whole variable domain, remainder taken from reference TRBV19 and TRBJ2-7, is DGGITQSPKYLFRKEGQNVTLSCEQNLNHDAMYWYRQDPGQGLRLIYYSQIVNDFQKGDIAEGYSVSREKKESFPLTVTSAQKNPTAFYLCATRRDGNSYEQYFGPGTRLTVT.

This chain connects TRBV4-2 to TRBJ1-1; TRBD1 matches at 9 bases. The CDR3 loop spans 14 amino acids. Germline V gene lookup returns CDR1 LGHNA and CDR2 YNFKEQ. The V and J ends lost 5 bases and 5 bases, in that order; junction bases with no gene match: 6. This CDR3 is CASSMGQGKTEAFF. The CDR3 DNA follows: TGTGCCAGCAGCATGGGACAGGGTAAAACTGAAGCTTTCTTT.

For this clonotype: It is likely a read error, because the conserved phenylalanine at the end of the CDR3 is missing. The chain uses TRBV30 and TRBJ1-1; D might be TRBD1 (6 bases). The V end was cut by 0 bases, the J end by 11 bases, with 10 bases between. This CDR3 has 11 amino acids. The germline V gene has CDR1 GTSNPN and CDR2 SVGIG (reference sequence). CDR3: CAWSVRGPAFY. In nucleotides, the CDR3 is TGTGCCTGGAGTGTCAGGGGTCCGGCTTTCTAT.

V gene TRBV7-9 combines with J gene TRBJ2-7; TRBD2 matches 8 bases. The CDR3 extends over 15 amino acids. The V gene's germline CDR1 is SEHNR and CDR2 FQNEAQ (reference sequence). V lost 5 bases to trimming and J lost 3 bases; unmatched junction nucleotides: 9. The chain's CDR3 is CASSPGSRGGYEQYF. DNA for the CDR3: TGTGCCAGCAGCCCGGGTAGCCGGGGGGGCTACGAGCAGTACTTC.

The J gene is TRBJ2-5, the V gene TRBV9, with a tentative D call TRBD1 (6 bases). Germline values: CDR1 SGDLS, CDR2 YYNGEE. This CDR3 has 16 residues. V lost 5 bases, J lost 4 bases, and 21 bases lay in between. Here the CDR3 DNA reads TGTGCCAGCAGACGCCCCAGGGGACCACGAAGAGAGACCCAGTACTTC. Amino acid sequence: CASRRPRGPRRETQYF.

At least ten counts were recorded for this clonotype. Written as DNA, the CDR3 is TGTGCCAGCAGTGGGGGAAATAATTCACCCCTCCACTTT. This sequence encodes CASSGGNNSPLHF. The chain uses TRBV6-5 and TRBJ1-6, with a possible D match to TRBD1 (5 bases). Germline loops: CDR1 MNHEY, CDR2 SVGAGI. The CDR3 is 13 residues long. V was shortened by 5 bases and J by 5 bases, with 7 bases between the two germline ends.

This clonotype was detected ten times or more. CDR3 coding DNA: TGTGCCAGCAGCGCCTCGGTGGCCGGGGAGCTGTTTTTT. This translates into CASSASVAGELFF. The chain recombines TRBV7-3 with TRBJ2-2, with no clear D. Deletions cut 5 bases from V and 6 bases from J, with 10 bases between. This CDR3 is built from 13 residues. Germline-derived CDR1 and CDR2 are SGHTA and FQGTGA.

The rearrangement uses TRBV7-8 and TRBJ2-7, with 7 bases aligning to TRBD2. The CDR3 spans 14 residues. CDR1 and CDR2 from the germline V gene are SGHVS and FQNEAQ. With 4 bases clipped from V and 6 bases from J, the junction kept 9 bases outside the gene matches. CDR3 DNA: TGTGCCAGCAGCTCGAGCGGGGACGGGAGCGAGCAGTACTTC. This codes for CASSSSGDGSEQYF.